This T cell receptor (beta chain) was retrieved from a study of shared clonotypes between healthy human individuals. General study results and limits: How much donors shared clonotypes was expected to be affected by sequencing depth.

Germline values: CDR1 SGHRS, CDR2 YFSETQ. V shed 2 bases and J shed 5 bases, with 14 bases lying between them. The CDR3 totals 14 residues. The assay used deep level. TCRdb keeps only in-frame clones here, not all; method: immunoSEQ multiplex PCR. The sample contains over 2 million clones, roughly 90% of which appear only once. The sample holds one count of this clone. Its antigen is unknown. The gene calls are TRBV5-1 and TRBJ2-7; D possibly corresponds to TRBD1 (6 bases). Sequencing was carried out using naive CD4+ T cells from PBMCs. Subset described: CD45RA+ positively selected. This TCR derives from a man aged 18 to 30 in good health. Some clones in this sample may be carry-over from other donors' samples. CDR3 nucleotide sequence: TGCGCCAGCAGCTTTGGTCCAGGGGAAAACGAGCAGTACTTC. Its protein product is CASSFGPGENEQYF.